The 8 T cell receptor beta chains reported below all come from one sample, sequenced in a study of T cells in Graves' hyperthyroidism and ophthalmopathy. RNA transcripts were the template for amplifying TCR beta CDR3 regions. HTBI primers drove first-round RT-PCR of the TCR CDR3. TCRdb redid the calling of the multiplex PCR reads with MiXCR, one entry per CDR3 protein. The sample shows approximately 420,000 distinct CDR3 sequences, about 15% of them seen only once. Sequenced material: blood. These receptors all stem from a woman younger than 45 with Graves' hyperthyroidism.

This clonotype was counted only a few times. The chain combines TRBV10-3 with TRBJ1-1; tentatively, D is TRBD1 (6 bases). The CDR3 covers 11 residues. Trimming removed 10 bases from V and 5 bases from J, with 11 bases in between. Germline V CDR1 and CDR2: ENHRY, SYGVKD. The DNA of the CDR3 is TGTGCCAGTCAGGGGCAGACTGAAGCTTTCTTT. Residues: CASQGQTEAFF.

The chain is built from TRBV12-3 or TRBV12-4 and TRBJ1-6; the match to TRBD1 covers 7 bases. Germline trimming cut 2 bases from V and 7 bases from J; bases unmatched to any gene: 2. The CDR3 loop spans 14 amino acids. The CDR3 coding sequence is TGTGCCAGCAGTTTAACAGGGGCGAATTCACCCCTCCACTTT. It translates to CASSLTGANSPLHF.

The sample holds many counts of this clonotype. V gene TRBV20-1 combines with J gene TRBJ2-3; TRBD2 aligns across 8 bases. In germline, CDR1 is DFQATT, CDR2 SNEGSKA (reference sequence). J lost 1 base, V lost 4 bases, and 7 bases had no gene match. CDR3 size: 15 residues. CDR3 sequence reads: CSAIRLAGRTDTQYF. The CDR3 DNA follows: TGCAGTGCTATTCGGCTAGCGGGCCGCACAGATACGCAGTATTTT.

Ten or more counts support this clonotype. The V gene is TRBV27, the J gene TRBJ2-5; perhaps TRBD1 as D (6 bases). CDR1 and CDR2 (germline): MNHEY, SMNVEV (reference sequence). This CDR3 is built from 14 residues. V was clipped by 6 bases and J by 5 bases, with 16 bases between them. CDR3 loop: CASRNTGQRETQYF. The CDR3, as DNA: TGTGCCAGCAGAAACACGGGACAACGGGAGACCCAGTACTTC.

This clonotype was recorded a few times. The V gene is TRBV19, the J gene TRBJ1-1; no reliable D call. CDR3 size: 11 residues. Trimming cost V 6 bases and J 8 bases, with 10 bases left between them. Germline CDR1 is LNHDA and CDR2 is SQIVND (reference sequence). The CDR3 DNA sequence: TGTGCCAGTAGCTTCTATTCGGAAGCTTTCTTT. Translation: CASSFYSEAFF.

This sequence joins TRBV2 and TRBJ2-5, with 7 bases fitting TRBD1. The junction had 10 bases not matched to a gene; V was cut back by 9 bases and J by 0 bases. Germline V gives CDR1 SNHLY, CDR2 FYNNEI. There are 15 residues in the CDR3. Written as DNA, the CDR3 is TGTGCCAGTCTCCCAGGGGGTTTGTACCAAGAGACCCAGTACTTC. This translates into CASLPGGLYQETQYF.

In its sample, this clonotype was seen many times. This chain connects TRBV11-2 to TRBJ2-3; 11 bases fit TRBD2. V shed 6 bases and J 2 bases; nucleotides not matched to a gene: 7. Germline CDR1 is SGHAT and CDR2 is FQNNGV. The CDR3 extends over 16 amino acids. The CDR3: CASSVTSGTPTDTQYF. CDR3 DNA sequence: TGTGCCAGCAGTGTGACTAGCGGGACCCCCACAGATACGCAGTATTTT. The entire variable domain, with the rest obtained from reference TRBV11-2 and TRBJ2-3, is as follows: EAGVAQSPRYKIIEKRQSVAFWCNPISGHATLYWYQQILGQGPKLLIQFQNNGVVDDSQLPKDRFSAERLKGVDSTLKIQPAKLEDSAVYLCASSVTSGTPTDTQYFGPGTRLTVL.

V is TRBV27 and J is TRBJ2-3; D gene unclear. This CDR3 region has 15 residues. From germline, CDR1 is MNHEY and CDR2 SMNVEV (reference sequence). Between the trimmed V and J ends, which lost 4 bases and 1 base, there was a span of 12 bases. This chain's CDR3 is CASSSPGFRTDTQYF. CDR3 nucleotide sequence: TGTGCCAGCAGTTCACCTGGGTTCCGCACAGATACGCAGTATTTT.